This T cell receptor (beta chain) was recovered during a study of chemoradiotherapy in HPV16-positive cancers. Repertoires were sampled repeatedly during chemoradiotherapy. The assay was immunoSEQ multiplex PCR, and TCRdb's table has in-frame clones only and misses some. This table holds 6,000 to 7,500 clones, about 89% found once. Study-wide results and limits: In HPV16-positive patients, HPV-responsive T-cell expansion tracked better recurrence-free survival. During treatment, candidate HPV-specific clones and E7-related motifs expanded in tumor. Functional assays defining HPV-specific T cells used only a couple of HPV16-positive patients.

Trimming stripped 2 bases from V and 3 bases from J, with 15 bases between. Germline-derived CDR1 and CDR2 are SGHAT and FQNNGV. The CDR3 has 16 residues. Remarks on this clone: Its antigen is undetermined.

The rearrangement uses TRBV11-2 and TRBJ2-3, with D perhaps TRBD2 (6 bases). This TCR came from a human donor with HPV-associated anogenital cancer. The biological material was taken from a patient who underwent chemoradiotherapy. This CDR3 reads CASSLLPGAVTDTQYF. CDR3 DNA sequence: TGTGCCAGCAGCTTATTGCCGGGAGCAGTGACAGATACGCAGTATTTT.